The 12 T cell receptor beta chains given below trace back to one sample, sequenced in a study of blood T cell repertoires in COVID-19. Sequencing was performed with immunoSEQ multiplex PCR; in TCRdb, only in-frame clones are kept and a portion is missing. Of approximately 330,000 clones listed, 80% to 90% are singletons. The sequenced sample consisted of peripheral blood. The receptors shown here come from a young man with COVID-19, enrolled during active disease.

The rearrangement links TRBV4-1 to TRBJ2-7, with 12 bases identical to TRBD1. Germline CDR1 MGHRA, CDR2 YSYEKL. V trimming: 3 bases; J trimming: 0 bases; junction bases outside the gene matches: 9. The CDR3 is 18 residues long. The CDR3: CASSQTPGTGGYSYEQYF. For the CDR3, the DNA is TGCGCCAGCAGCCAGACCCCCGGGACAGGGGGCTACTCCTACGAGCAGTACTTC.

The chain recombines TRBV29-1 with TRBJ2-7, with 11 nucleotides matching TRBD1. After removal of 4 bases from V and 3 bases from J, the junction contained 5 bases not matched to a gene. The CDR3 extends over 14 amino acids. Looked up from germline, CDR1 is SQVTM and CDR2 is ANQGSEA. The DNA for the CDR3 is TGCAGCGTTGTATCCGGGACAGGGGGCTACGAGCAGTACTTC. Protein product: CSVVSGTGGYEQYF.

The chain has TRBV4-2 and TRBJ2-1; 9 positions match TRBD1. CDR3 size: 18 residues. Trimming took 1 base from V and 1 from J; bases not matched to a gene: 8. Per germline, CDR1 LGHNA and CDR2 YNFKEQ. The CDR3 reads CASSQAIRDRVSYNEQFF. CDR3 DNA: TGTGCCAGCAGCCAAGCAATCCGGGACAGGGTATCCTACAATGAGCAGTTCTTC.

This clone was picked up many times. The genes are TRBV4-1 and TRBJ1-1; 7 bases are a match to TRBD1. Looked up from germline, CDR1 is MGHRA and CDR2 is YSYEKL. With V trimmed by 4 bases and J by 5 bases, 10 bases remained unmatched. CDR3 size: 15 residues. This CDR3 reads CASSPDDRVGTEAFF. The CDR3 region has the DNA TGCGCCAGCAGCCCAGATGACAGGGTGGGGACTGAAGCTTTCTTT.

In this sample, this clone turned up once. This chain joins TRBV11-3 and TRBJ2-7, with a tentative D call TRBD1 (6 bases). CDR1 and CDR2 from the germline V gene are SGHNT and YENEEA. There are 12 residues in the CDR3. Trimming pared 4 bases from V and 3 bases from J, leaving 7 bases between. CDR3 sequence: CASSSDSYEQYF. As DNA, the CDR3 is TGTGCCAGCAGCTCGGACAGCTACGAGCAGTACTTC. Filled out from reference TRBV11-3 and TRBJ2-7, the complete variable domain reads EAGVVQSPRYKIIEKKQPVAFWCNPISGHNTLYWYLQNLGQGPELLIRYENEEAVDDSQLPKDRFSAERLKGVDSTLKIQPAELGDSAVYLCASSSDSYEQYFGPGTRLTVT.

The chain couples TRBV18 to TRBJ2-5, with TRBD1 as a possible D gene (5 bases). The germline V gene has CDR1 KGHSH and CDR2 LQKENI. The CDR3 is 14 residues long. Trimming stripped 6 bases from V and 5 bases from J, with 16 bases between. CDR3 amino acids: CASSDPPGRETQYF. DNA for the CDR3: TGTGCCAGCTCGGACCCCCCAGGGCGGGAGACCCAGTACTTC.

The J gene is TRBJ2-7, the V gene TRBV28; 14 nucleotides agree with TRBD2. J gave up 2 bases and V 4 bases, and 7 bases lay outside the gene matches. Germline CDR1 reads MDHEN; CDR2 reads SYDVKM. The length of the CDR3 is 17 residues. This chain's CDR3 is CASSSGTSGSVAYEQYF. Here the CDR3 DNA reads TGTGCCAGCAGTTCAGGGACTAGCGGGAGTGTCGCCTACGAGCAGTACTTC.

This chain connects TRBV19 to TRBJ1-5; no clear D gene. Germline V gives CDR1 LNHDA, CDR2 SQIVND (reference sequence). The CDR3 is made up of 14 amino acids. Deletions cut 0 bases from V and 3 bases from J, with 6 bases between. The CDR3 DNA is TGTGCCAGTAGTATAGAGGACTACAATCAGCCCCAGCATTTT. Its translation: CASSIEDYNQPQHF.

J is TRBJ2-1 and V is TRBV27; TRBD1 matches 8 bases. CDR1 and CDR2 (germline): MNHEY, SMNVEV (reference sequence). The CDR3 extends over 16 amino acids. Unmatched junction bases numbered 7, after V lost 1 base and J lost 5 bases. The CDR3 sequence: CASSLYGQGGDNEQFF. The CDR3 region has the DNA TGTGCCAGCAGTTTATACGGACAGGGTGGCGACAATGAGCAGTTCTTC.

The chain has TRBV28 and TRBJ2-7; 10 nucleotides agree with TRBD2. CDR1 and CDR2 from the germline V gene are MDHEN and SYDVKM. The J segment lost 4 bases and the V segment lost 5 bases, leaving 11 bases of the junction unmatched. The CDR3 consists of 16 residues. The CDR3 protein is CASSPTLAGGVYEQYF. CDR3 in DNA: TGTGCCAGCAGTCCGACCTTAGCGGGAGGAGTTTACGAGCAGTACTTC.

This clone came up once. The chain is built from TRBV4-3 and TRBJ2-7; no definite D call. Germline CDR1 LGHNA, CDR2 YSLEER. V gave up 4 bases and J gave up 3 bases, with 13 bases separating them. The CDR3 contains 14 residues. In nucleotides, the CDR3 is TGCGCCAGCAGCCCATCTACGGGTGACTACGAGCAGTACTTC. It encodes CASSPSTGDYEQYF.

The chain joins TRBV5-1 to TRBJ2-3; TRBD2 aligns across 7 bases. CDR1 and CDR2 from the germline V gene are SGHRS and YFSETQ. This CDR3 region has 16 residues. V shed 4 bases, J shed 2 bases, and the junction held 10 bases outside the gene matches. CDR3 nucleotides: TGCGCCAGCAGCACGGGCCGGGGGGACGACACAGATACGCAGTATTTT. This codes for CASSTGRGDDTDTQYF.